The 14 T cell receptor beta chains given below trace back to one sample, sequenced in a study of Ad26.COV2.S vaccination and SARS-CoV-2 variants listed by TCRdb under 2021. Sample treatment or condition, as interpreted from the label and publication: some 19 received Ad26.COV2.S at low or high dose, single or two shots; about 5 received placebo; per-sample allocation not given. Repertoires of vaccine and placebo recipients were sequenced from samples collected on day 63 after the first injection. Receptor amplification or capture employed the immunoSEQ multiplex PCR assay. Held by TCRdb, this immuneACCESS table contains in-frame sequences only and omits some clones. Under half of the omission traces to an unresolved V gene where checked; the cause of the rest is unknown. The table for this sample lists roughly 380,000 clones; 70% to 90% of them were counted only once. The ten largest account for less than 4.5% of the sample.

The material was peripheral blood, obtained in a trial of Ad26.COV2.S vaccine versus placebo. These receptors were taken from a person aged 18-65 years who received the Ad26.COV2.S COVID-19 vaccine or a placebo.

V gene TRBV3-1 (or the pseudogene TRBV3-2) combines with J gene TRBJ2-7; D remains ambiguous. CDR3 length equals 14 residues. Germline lookup yields CDR1 LGHDT and CDR2 YNNKEL (reference sequence). V lost 1 base and J lost 2, with 9 bases in between. This CDR3 reads CASSQGARPYEQYF. The CDR3 DNA follows: TGTGCCAGCAGCCAAGGGGCCAGGCCCTACGAGCAGTACTTC.

The chain couples TRBV28 to TRBJ2-5; possible D gene TRBD2, 6 bases. Germline CDR1 and CDR2: MDHEN and SYDVKM. V lost 7 bases and J lost 4, with 16 bases in between. The CDR3 is made up of 14 amino acids. This CDR3 is CASKGPRGGETQYF. The CDR3 DNA is TGTGCCAGCAAAGGTCCCCGGGGAGGAGAGACCCAGTACTTC.

The chain carries TRBV6-5 and TRBJ2-1; 9 bases are shared with TRBD2. The V gene end was trimmed by 6 bases and the J gene end by 8 bases; junction bases not matched to a gene: 11. Germline lookup yields CDR1 MNHEY and CDR2 SVGAGI. The CDR3 runs 15 residues. CDR3: CASRGSRGGPDEQFF. The CDR3 nucleotides read TGTGCCAGCAGGGGTTCGCGGGGGGGCCCAGATGAGCAGTTCTTC.

The CDR3 bases are TGTGCCAGCAGATATGGGGACAGGGACACCGGGGAGCTGTTTTTT. Translating gives CASRYGDRDTGELFF. The chain joins TRBV27 to TRBJ2-2; TRBD1 agrees at 9 bases. The CDR3 covers 15 residues. CDR1 and CDR2 (germline): MNHEY, SMNVEV (reference sequence). Trimming removed 6 bases from V and 3 bases from J; junction bases left unmatched: 5.

The rearrangement joins TRBV19 to TRBJ1-1, with D tentatively TRBD1 (6 bases). There are 17 residues in the CDR3. Per germline, CDR1 LNHDA and CDR2 SQIVND (reference sequence). V was clipped by 7 bases and J by 4 bases, with 25 bases between them. The CDR3 DNA reads as TGTGCCAGTACCCTCACGGGGACATCCAAAAAGGGCACTGAAGCTTTCTTT. This encodes CASTLTGTSKKGTEAFF.

This chain links TRBV6-2 or TRBV6-3 with TRBJ2-3; possibly TRBD2 for D (6 bases). The CDR3 totals 14 residues. V lost 7 bases and J 2 bases, leaving 13 bases between the germline ends. Looked up from germline, CDR1 is MNHEY and CDR2 is SVGEGT. The CDR3 sequence: CASNPTRATDTQYF. In DNA form, the CDR3 reads TGTGCCAGCAACCCGACTAGAGCCACAGATACGCAGTATTTT.

This clone was recorded a few times. This chain links TRBV28 with TRBJ1-1; no definite D call. This CDR3 is 11 amino acids long. The germline V gene has CDR1 MDHEN and CDR2 SYDVKM. V was pared by 7 bases and J by 4 bases, with 7 bases between. DNA of the CDR3: TGTGCCAGCACCCAGCCCACTGAAGCTTTCTTT. Translating it yields CASTQPTEAFF.

The rearrangement links TRBV3-1 (or the pseudogene TRBV3-2) to TRBJ2-7; the match to TRBD1 covers 12 bases. CDR3 length equals 16 residues. Per the germline V gene, CDR1 is LGHDT and CDR2 is YNNKEL (reference sequence). The ends lost 1 base at V and 5 bases at J; junction bases unmatched: 6. CDR3: CASSQARDRGQNEQYF. The CDR3 DNA sequence: TGTGCCAGCAGCCAAGCTAGGGACAGGGGGCAAAACGAGCAGTACTTC.

V and J are TRBV2 and TRBJ2-3; 12 bases fit TRBD2. The CDR3 consists of 16 residues. Germline V CDR1 and CDR2: SNHLY, FYNNEI. V dropped 6 bases and J dropped 3; count of bases not matched to a gene: 7. In nucleotides, the CDR3 is TGTGCCAGCAGACTACTAGCGGGGGGAGGAACAGATACGCAGTATTTT. Translating it yields CASRLLAGGGTDTQYF.

This rearrangement joins TRBV6-5 to TRBJ1-4, with no clear D. Trimming cost V 7 bases and J 8 bases, with 20 bases left between them. Germline-derived CDR1 and CDR2 are MNHEY and SVGAGI. This CDR3 spans 15 amino acids. This chain's CDR3 is CASTVSGPYPEKLFF. As DNA, the CDR3 is TGTGCCAGCACCGTATCAGGACCGTACCCCGAAAAACTGTTTTTT.

The chain is built from TRBV7-3 and TRBJ1-1, with no clear D. Trimming cost V 0 bases and J 0 bases, with 2 bases left between them. The CDR3 covers 13 residues. Germline V lookup: CDR1 SGHTA, CDR2 FQGTGA. In DNA, the CDR3 is TGTGCCAGCAGCTTAACCCTGAACACTGAAGCTTTCTTT. Translation gives CASSLTLNTEAFF.

The gene calls are TRBV7-2 and TRBJ2-3; 15 bases align to TRBD2. CDR3 length: 17 residues. CDR1 is SGHTA, CDR2 FQGNSA, per germline. The V gene end was trimmed by 5 bases and the J gene end by 2 bases; junction bases not matched to a gene: 5. This chain's CDR3 is CASSTRTSGGATDTQYF. CDR3 nucleotide sequence: TGTGCCAGCAGCACCAGGACTAGCGGGGGGGCCACAGATACGCAGTATTTT.

The rearrangement links TRBV7-6 to TRBJ1-2; TRBD1 matches 7 bases. From germline, CDR1 is SGHVS and CDR2 FNYEAQ. CDR3 length: 14 residues. V dropped 5 bases and J dropped 6; count of bases not matched to a gene: 9. For the CDR3, the DNA is TGTGCCAGCAGCCCGTGGTGGGACAGTGATGGCTACACCTTC. Its translation is CASSPWWDSDGYTF.

This clone is a singleton in its sample. This sequence joins TRBV15 and TRBJ1-1; D perhaps matches TRBD1 (6 bases). This CDR3 region has 13 residues. Germline V lookup: CDR1 LNHNV, CDR2 YYDKDF (reference sequence). V was shortened by 5 bases and J by 4 bases, with 11 bases between the two germline ends. The DNA for the CDR3 is TGTGCCACCAGCGGAACAGGGACCACTGAAGCTTTCTTT. It encodes CATSGTGTTEAFF.